The 4 T cell receptor beta chains listed next were all sequenced from one sample in a study of T cell repertoires in cytomegalovirus infection. TCRdb redid the calling of the reads with MiXCR, one entry per CDR3 protein. The sample has about 250,000 distinct CDR3 sequences, roughly an eighth seen once; the top ten hold about 1.5%. The specimen was PBMCs. These receptors came from a human donor in good health (CMV status not recorded). Some clones in this sample may be carry-over from other donors' samples.

This clonotype was recorded at least ten times. The rearrangement joins TRBV12-3 or TRBV12-4 to TRBJ2-7; TRBD2 matches at 12 bases. The CDR3 covers 16 residues. V was clipped by 5 bases and J by 3 bases; unmatched bases: 8. Written as DNA, the CDR3 is TGTGCCAGCAGTCCCCGGACTAGCGGGACCAACTACGAGCAGTACTTC. Translated, it gives CASSPRTSGTNYEQYF.

This clonotype showed up many times. The J gene is TRBJ1-3, the V gene TRBV2; D is unresolved. The V end lost 5 bases, the J end lost 0 bases, and 11 bases lay between the germline ends. The CDR3 sequence is 15 residues long. From germline, CDR1 is SNHLY and CDR2 FYNNEI. The CDR3 DNA reads as TGTGCCAGCAGTCCCTACTCCTCCTCTGGAAACACCATATATTTT. Residues: CASSPYSSSGNTIYF.

There are many counts of this clonotype. The DNA for the CDR3 is TGTGCCAGCAGACCCAGCGGGAACTCCTACGAGCAGTACTTC. Translating gives CASRPSGNSYEQYF. The chain employs TRBV7-8 and TRBJ2-7, with TRBD2 matching 7 bases. The CDR3 consists of 14 residues. J was trimmed by 0 bases and V by 6 bases; bases with no gene match: 5. Germline lookup yields CDR1 SGHVS and CDR2 FQNEAQ.

Ten or more counts support this clonotype. The chain uses TRBV12-3 or TRBV12-4 and TRBJ2-3; unclear D gene. This CDR3 comprises 14 residues. V was cut by 10 bases and J by 0 bases, with 14 bases left in between. The CDR3 is CATLPDPSTDTQYF. The CDR3 DNA follows: TGTGCCACGCTCCCAGACCCGAGCACAGATACGCAGTATTTT.